The entry that follows covers one T cell receptor beta chain sequence. The sequencing template was cDNA reverse transcribed from extracted RNA. Sequencing used immunoSEQ multiplex PCR; TCRdb keeps in-frame clones, though not all of them. The table has around 270,000 clones, 55% to 70% seen once; the top ten hold around 1.8%. Treatment in this sample: oral pan-JAK inhibitor, 5-10 mg twice daily. The entry originates in a study of CD8+ T cells in alopecia areata. The overall study: Treated patients' severity was scored by percentage of affected scalp area.

V lost 3 bases, J lost 7 bases, and 13 bases lay in between. Germline V lookup: CDR1 MNHEY, CDR2 SMNVEV (reference sequence). This CDR3 contains 14 residues. The sequences come from CD4+ T cells sorted from blood, collected at week 24, from a patient treated with tofacitinib. This clonotype was sampled from a human donor with alopecia areata. The chain carries TRBV27 and TRBJ2-1; possibly TRBD2 for D (5 bases). CDR3 in amino acids: CASSLRVSMNEQFF. The CDR3, as DNA: TGTGCCAGCAGTTTGAGGGTTTCTATGAATGAGCAGTTCTTC.